The present T cell receptor beta chain was sequenced within a study of T cell responses to AZD1222 COVID-19 vaccine. Study conclusions and caveats: Clonal diversity was possibly underestimated; the donors were predominantly white British and more often female. CD4 TCRs linked to vaccination spanned spike, dominating at 160-218 and 743-854. The breadth and depth of Spike-specific TCRs increased once two AZD1222 doses had been given.

Produced via immunoSEQ multiplex PCR; TCRdb's table is partial and in-frame only. The sample contains some 170,000 clones, approximately 94% of which appear only once. As regards this clone: Its antigen remains unknown.

This CDR3 contains 15 residues. Trimming cost V 3 bases and J 2 bases, with 13 bases left between them. Germline V gene lookup returns CDR1 MNHEY and CDR2 SVGEGT. This TCR derives from an adult who received the AZD1222 COVID-19 vaccine. The chain has TRBV6-2 or TRBV6-3 and TRBJ1-1; no definite D call. Sequenced here: peripheral blood, sampled 28 days after the second AZD1222 dose. The CDR3 region is CASSYRSTPNTEAFF. The CDR3, as DNA: TGTGCCAGCAGTTATCGCTCGACCCCTAACACTGAAGCTTTCTTT.